The clone carrying this T cell receptor (beta chain) turned up a few times. The data stem from a study of molecular identifiers for immune sequencing clone quantification. Study in general: Replicate experiments divided RNA from roughly 20,000 or 100,000 naive CD8 cells into five parts and sequenced four.

V shed 2 bases and J 15 bases; nucleotides not matched to a gene: 16. This CDR3 comprises 17 residues. The germline gives CDR1 MGHRA, CDR2 YSYEKL. The use of previously described methods and listed TCR primers produced the bulk TCR libraries. TCRdb re-derived calls from the PCR reads in MiXCR, one entry per CDR3 protein. The table includes fewer than 45,000 distinct CDR3 sequences, more than 20% detected once. Naive CD8 T cells were sorted as CD8+CD4-CCR7+CD45RA+. This sequence was found in a human donor in good health. Some libraries in this study had Jurkat cell RNA spiked in. The sample consisted of naive CD8+ T cells from blood, with Jurkat cell RNA spiked in. The subset was: FACS-sorted CD8+CD4-CCR7+CD45RA+ naive T cells. The J gene is TRBJ2-6, the V gene TRBV4-1; 10 bases are shared with TRBD1. The CDR3 DNA reads as TGCGCCAGCAGCCAAACGACAGGGGGCGCTGGGGCCATCGCCCTGACTTTC. Amino acid sequence: CASSQTTGGAGAIALTF.